These T cell receptor beta chains were read from a single sample in a study of CD8 T cells in Susac syndrome. In TCRdb, the immunoSEQ multiplex PCR reads were re-called with MiXCR into one record per CDR3 protein. The table shows 150,000 to 200,000 distinct CDR3 sequences, with more than 90% occurring only once. The sequenced sample was CD4+ T cells from PBMCs. These receptor sequences come from a human donor in good health. Both conserved end residues are part of each CDR3. D genes are given only for firm matches. Clone size, where shown, is once, few, many, or a class for clones that have expanded.

once TRBJ1-5 TRBV9 - CASSVGTVNQPQHF TGTGCCAGCAGCGTAGGGACGGTAAATCAGCCCCAGCATTTT
- TRBJ2-5 TRBV7-2 TRBD2 CASSRGLAGGRETQYF TGTGCCAGCAGTCGTGGACTAGCGGGGGGTCGAGAGACCCAGTACTTC
few TRBJ2-7 TRBV12-3/TRBV12-4 - CASSLGRDYEQYF TGTGCCAGCAGTTTAGGCAGGGACTACGAGCAGTACTTC
- TRBJ1-2 TRBV20-1 - CSALGQRYGYTF TGCAGTGCTCTCGGTCAGCGCTATGGCTACACCTTC
- TRBJ2-7 TRBV3-1 - CASSPLGGTSSYEQYF TGTGCCAGCAGCCCCCTTGGGGGTACGAGCTCCTACGAGCAGTACTTC
- TRBJ2-1 TRBV5-1 TRBD2 CASIPLAGVYNEQFF TGCGCCAGCATTCCCCTAGCGGGGGTCTACAATGAGCAGTTCTTC
- TRBJ2-7 TRBV13 - CASSFGGTPTIYEQYF TGTGCCAGCAGTTTCGGAGGGACACCAACCATCTACGAGCAGTACTTC
- TRBJ1-6 TRBV2 TRBD1 CASSLDRGDSPLHF TGTGCCAGCAGTTTGGACAGGGGGGATTCACCCCTCCACTTT
- TRBJ2-1 TRBV18 - CASSPDLSNEQFF TGTGCCAGCTCGCCAGACCTTTCCAATGAGCAGTTCTTC
- TRBJ2-6 TRBV7-9 TRBD2 CASSLLSGGAPGANVLTF TGTGCCAGCAGCCTTCTTAGCGGGGGGGCCCCTGGGGCCAACGTCCTGACTTTC
- TRBJ2-5 TRBV29-1 - CSVELRRQETQYF TGCAGCGTTGAATTGAGGCGTCAAGAGACCCAGTACTTC
once TRBJ2-7 TRBV20-1 - CSVEASVHEQYF TGCAGTGTTGAGGCGTCAGTCCACGAGCAGTACTTC
- TRBJ2-7 TRBV20-1 TRBD2 CSAWPGLAGTTYEQYF TGCAGTGCTTGGCCCGGACTAGCGGGGACAACCTACGAGCAGTACTTC
- TRBJ1-5 TRBV6-2/TRBV6-3 TRBD1 CASSYTQGQGAALGNQPQHF TGTGCCAGCAGTTATACCCAGGGACAGGGGGCGGCTTTGGGCAATCAGCCCCAGCATTTT
- TRBJ1-4 TRBV4-2 - CASSQDPTVEKLFF TGTGCCAGCAGCCAAGATCCGACAGTTGAAAAACTGTTTTTT
- TRBJ1-5 TRBV5-1 - CASSLAGRSNQPQHF TGCGCCAGCAGCTTGGCCGGGCGAAGCAATCAGCCCCAGCATTTT
- TRBJ2-3 TRBV29-1 - CSVDRGSTDTQYF TGCAGCGTTGACAGGGGTAGCACAGATACGCAGTATTTT
- TRBJ1-6 TRBV6-2/TRBV6-3 - CASKSGRYSPLHF TGTGCCAGCAAATCGGGACGGTATTCACCCCTCCACTTT
- TRBJ1-1 TRBV7-9 - CASSLAVGTEAFF TGTGCCAGCAGCTTAGCGGTCGGCACTGAAGCTTTCTTT
- TRBJ2-1 TRBV9 - CASSVASANNEQFF TGTGCCAGCAGCGTAGCTTCGGCAAACAATGAGCAGTTCTTC
- TRBJ2-1 TRBV4-3 TRBD1 CASSQGYRGFYNEQFF TGCGCCAGCAGCCAAGGCTACAGGGGATTTTACAATGAGCAGTTCTTC
- TRBJ1-4 TRBV27 - CASSYDNGDEKLFF TGTGCCAGCAGTTATGACAACGGGGATGAAAAACTGTTTTTT
once TRBJ1-6 TRBV18 - CASSLTRQTYNSPLHF TGTGCCAGCTCTCTCACGCGACAGACGTATAATTCACCCCTCCACTTT
once TRBJ1-5 TRBV28 - CASSLLWTVGNQPQHF TGTGCCAGCAGTTTATTATGGACAGTGGGCAATCAGCCCCAGCATTTT
- TRBJ1-1 TRBV6-4 - CASTPWIDTCEAFF TGTGCCAGCACACCTTGGATAGACACCTGTGAAGCTTTCTTT
- TRBJ2-5 TRBV4-2 - CASSQEPGSGGETQYF TGTGCCAGCAGCCAAGAACCGGGCTCAGGGGGGGAGACCCAGTACTTC
- TRBJ1-5 TRBV15 - CATSRGPPGNQPQHF TGTGCCACCAGCAGAGGTCCCCCAGGGAATCAGCCCCAGCATTTT
- TRBJ2-7 TRBV12-3/TRBV12-4 TRBD1 CASSLRQGPRGQYF TGTGCCAGCAGTTTAAGACAGGGGCCCAGGGGGCAGTACTTC
- TRBJ2-3 TRBV20-1 TRBD2 CSATKRGGTDTQYF TGCAGTGCGACTAAGCGGGGGGGCACAGATACGCAGTATTTT
- TRBJ2-1 TRBV7-9 TRBD2 CASSVGLAGGYNEQFF TGTGCCAGCAGCGTCGGACTAGCGGGGGGGTACAATGAGCAGTTCTTC
- TRBJ2-7 TRBV20-1 TRBD1 CSASDRGAYEQYF TGCAGTGCTAGCGACAGGGGGGCATACGAGCAGTACTTC
- TRBJ1-2 TRBV4-3 - CASSRGTISYGYTF TGCGCCAGCAGCCGCGGGACAATCTCCTATGGCTACACCTTC
- TRBJ2-1 TRBV12-3/TRBV12-4 - CASSLHTFGLTGSSHNEQFF TGTGCCAGCAGTCTCCACACCTTTGGGTTAACAGGCTCCTCTCACAATGAGCAGTTCTTC
- TRBJ2-5 TRBV18 TRBD2 CASSPPGRGVQETQYF TGTGCCAGCTCACCACCCGGGCGGGGGGTCCAAGAGACCCAGTACTTC
- TRBJ2-5 TRBV29-1 - CSVGRDTQETQYF TGCAGCGTGGGACGGGACACCCAAGAGACCCAGTACTTC
- TRBJ2-5 TRBV12-3/TRBV12-4 - CASSLLRGSETQYF TGTGCCAGCAGTTTACTGAGGGGCTCAGAGACCCAGTACTTC
- TRBJ2-1 TRBV9 TRBD1 CASSAGQGWNEQFF TGTGCCAGCAGCGCCGGACAGGGCTGGAATGAGCAGTTCTTC
- TRBJ2-4 TRBV3-1 - CASSQSWGGSTAFAKNIQYF TGTGCCAGCAGCCAATCCTGGGGGGGCTCGACGGCCTTCGCCAAAAACATTCAGTACTTC
- TRBJ1-1 TRBV3-1 - CASSQGAEAFF TGTGCCAGCAGCCAGGGAGCCGAAGCTTTCTTT
- TRBJ2-3 TRBV29-1 - CSVTGQYTDTQYF TGCAGCGTTACCGGACAGTACACAGATACGCAGTATTTT
- TRBJ1-2 TRBV18 - CASSPSEGQLGGYTF TGTGCCAGCTCACCTTCAGAGGGCCAGCTAGGTGGCTACACCTTC
- TRBJ1-1 TRBV25-1 - CASSESGDTEAFF TGTGCCAGCAGTGAATCGGGGGACACTGAAGCTTTCTTT
- TRBJ2-1 TRBV18 - CASSPSARDGNEQFF TGTGCCAGCTCACCGTCCGCCAGGGATGGAAATGAGCAGTTCTTC
- TRBJ1-1 TRBV6-2/TRBV6-3 - CASSHDSRTEAFF TGTGCCAGCAGCCATGACAGTCGAACTGAAGCTTTCTTT
- TRBJ1-5 TRBV30 - CAWSVGTRENQPQHF TGTGCCTGGAGTGTAGGGACCAGGGAAAATCAGCCCCAGCATTTT
- TRBJ2-7 TRBV20-1 - CSATTGSSYEQYF TGCAGTGCTACCACAGGCAGCTCCTACGAGCAGTACTTC
- TRBJ2-7 TRBV7-9 TRBD1 CATSDRGYDEQYF TGTGCCACCAGTGACAGGGGGTATGACGAGCAGTACTTC
- TRBJ1-5 TRBV2 - CASSDGPGNQPQHF TGTGCCAGCAGTGATGGACCTGGGAATCAGCCCCAGCATTTT
- TRBJ2-1 TRBV7-9 TRBD1 CASSHRQGSYNEQFF TGTGCCAGCAGCCACCGACAGGGCTCCTACAATGAGCAGTTCTTC
- TRBJ1-5 TRBV20-1 TRBD1 CSASRGDRGYQPQHF TGCAGTGCTAGCCGAGGAGACAGGGGATATCAGCCCCAGCATTTT
- TRBJ2-7 TRBV21-1 - CASSNRLYEQYF TGTGCCAGCAGCAACCGGCTCTACGAGCAGTACTTC
- TRBJ1-1 TRBV2 TRBD1 CASSEEGRGRRTEAFF TGTGCCAGCAGTGAAGAGGGCAGGGGGAGGAGGACTGAAGCTTTCTTT
- TRBJ1-5 TRBV28 - CASSLGRQGPPQPQHF TGTGCCAGCAGTTTGGGGCGGCAGGGCCCGCCTCAGCCCCAGCATTTT
- TRBJ2-7 TRBV20-1 TRBD1 CSAAGQGAHEQYF TGCAGTGCTGCGGGACAGGGGGCCCACGAGCAGTACTTC
- TRBJ2-7 TRBV29-1 - CSARHGEGAYEQYF TGCAGCGCCCGCCATGGGGAGGGGGCTTACGAGCAGTACTTC
- TRBJ2-2 TRBV25-1 - CASSATTQGGTGELFF TGTGCCAGCAGTGCGACCACGCAGGGAGGCACCGGGGAGCTGTTTTTT
- TRBJ2-7 TRBV3-1 - CASSHGQSYEQYF TGTGCCAGCAGCCACGGACAGTCCTACGAGCAGTACTTC